A single sample gave rise to the 12 T cell receptor beta chains below, sequenced in a study of T cells in localized non-small cell lung cancer. Assay used: immunoSEQ multiplex PCR; TCRdb lists only in-frame clones, some missing. The table includes about 70,000 clones, approximately 87% detected once. Source: peripheral blood, taken before any cancer treatment. Receptors originate from a male donor aged 60 or older with stage III squamous cell lung carcinoma.

CDR3 amino acids: CASSRRTGNEQFF. CDR3 nucleotide sequence: TGTGCCAGCAGCCGGAGGACAGGTAATGAGCAGTTCTTC. The chain links TRBV7-2 to TRBJ2-1, with TRBD1 matching over 7 bases. The V and J ends lost 5 bases and 7 bases, in that order; junction bases with no gene match: 5. There are 13 residues in the CDR3. CDR1 and CDR2 (germline): SGHTA, FQGNSA.

The chain joins TRBV30 to TRBJ1-2; no firm D call. There are 11 residues in the CDR3. V was cut by 1 base and J by 4 bases, with 4 bases left in between. Per germline, CDR1 GTSNPN and CDR2 SVGIG (reference sequence). Here the CDR3 reads CAWSAGYGYTF. The CDR3 DNA reads TGTGCCTGGAGTGCGGGCTATGGCTACACCTTC.

The chain uses TRBV29-1 and TRBJ2-1, with D uncertain. CDR1 is SQVTM, CDR2 ANQGSEA, per germline. The CDR3 has 12 residues. V lost 4 bases and J 5 bases, leaving 9 bases between the germline ends. The DNA of the CDR3 is TGCAGCGTTGTCCCCCGAAACAATGAGCAGTTCTTC. This encodes CSVVPRNNEQFF.

This chain joins TRBV19 and TRBJ2-5; 9 nucleotides align to TRBD1. Looked up from germline, CDR1 is LNHDA and CDR2 is SQIVND (reference sequence). The CDR3 has 15 residues. Trimming removed 7 bases from V and 5 bases from J; junction bases left unmatched: 11. The CDR3 loop reads CASMERGTGSETQYF. The CDR3 DNA sequence: TGTGCCAGTATGGAAAGAGGGACAGGGAGCGAGACCCAGTACTTC.

The genes are TRBV30 and TRBJ1-4; no firm D call. The length of the CDR3 is 16 residues. Germline V gene data show CDR1 as GTSNPN and CDR2 as SVGIG (reference sequence). Trimming stripped 0 bases from V and 0 bases from J, with 11 bases between. The CDR3 DNA reads TGTGCCTGGAGTGTACCGCCACTTGCAACTAATGAAAAACTGTTTTTT. This translates into CAWSVPPLATNEKLFF.

J is TRBJ2-7 and V is TRBV4-3; D is unclear. The CDR3 is made up of 14 amino acids. V was clipped by 1 base and J by 2 bases, with 9 bases between them. Per the germline V gene, CDR1 is LGHNA and CDR2 is YSLEER. In DNA, the CDR3 is TGCGCCAGCAGCCAAGGCCGCTGGACCTACGAGCAGTACTTC. Translation: CASSQGRWTYEQYF.

This sequence joins TRBV28 and TRBJ1-5, with a weak D call TRBD1 (5 bases). CDR1 MDHEN and CDR2 SYDVKM come from the germline V gene. Between the trimmed V and J ends, which lost 6 bases and 0 bases, there was a span of 9 bases. CDR3 size: 14 residues. The DNA for the CDR3 is TGTGCCAGCAGGGGACGGTATAGCAATCAGCCCCAGCATTTT. This encodes CASRGRYSNQPQHF.

The V gene is TRBV6-1, the J gene TRBJ2-1, with D tentatively TRBD2 (7 bases). The CDR3 totals 15 residues. The V end lost 6 bases, the J end lost 3 bases, and 15 bases lay between the germline ends. Per germline, CDR1 MNHNS and CDR2 SASEGT. CDR3 residues: CASSERRGGYNEQFF. CDR3 in DNA: TGTGCCAGCAGCGAAAGAAGGGGGGGCTACAATGAGCAGTTCTTC.

The chain combines TRBV11-2 with TRBJ2-7, with 9 bases that match TRBD1. The CDR3 covers 14 residues. The J segment lost 1 base and the V segment lost 7 bases, leaving 5 bases of the junction unmatched. The V gene's germline CDR1 is SGHAT and CDR2 FQNNGV. CDR3 in DNA: TGTGCCAGCACCCCGACAGGGGGATCCTACGAGCAGTACTTC. Amino acids: CASTPTGGSYEQYF.

The chain has TRBV7-2 and TRBJ1-2, with 7 bases identical to TRBD1. Unmatched junction bases numbered 9, after V lost 5 bases and J lost 6 bases. Per the germline V gene, CDR1 is SGHTA and CDR2 is FQGNSA. This CDR3 has 14 residues. The CDR3 loop is CASSRPPGGDGYTF. Here the CDR3 DNA reads TGTGCCAGCAGCCGACCCCCAGGGGGGGATGGCTACACCTTC.

V gene TRBV7-8 combines with J gene TRBJ2-1, with a weak D call TRBD1 (5 bases). Germline V gene lookup returns CDR1 SGHVS and CDR2 FQNEAQ. The CDR3 is 15 amino acids. Trimming removed 2 bases from V and 5 bases from J, with 13 bases in between. CDR3 in amino acids: CASSLNTGQNNEQFF. The CDR3 DNA is TGTGCCAGCAGCTTAAATACTGGACAAAACAATGAGCAGTTCTTC.

This CDR3 is CASRRDRGQETQYF. CDR3 bases: TGTGCCAGCAGGCGGGACAGGGGGCAAGAGACCCAGTACTTC. The V gene is TRBV2, the J gene TRBJ2-5, with TRBD1 matching over 11 bases. The CDR3 contains 14 residues. From germline, CDR1 is SNHLY and CDR2 FYNNEI. V was clipped by 6 bases and J by 2 bases; unmatched bases: 2.